The present entry profiles one TCR beta chain with its context. The data were obtained in a study of control samples from healthy donors and cancer patients. Germline values: CDR1 SGHTA, CDR2 FQGNSA. With 5 bases removed from V and 0 bases from J, the gap between germline ends came to 7 bases. This CDR3 is 13 amino acids long. Method: immunoSEQ multiplex PCR; TCRdb's copy keeps in-frame clones and lacks some. In the table there are under 15,000 clones, approximately 93% of which are singletons. Sequenced sample: PBMCs. This chain links TRBV7-2 with TRBJ1-1; D uncertain. This TCR was recovered from an elderly man with lung cancer. The CDR3 bases are TGTGCCAGCAGCCCTGGTTTGAACACTGAAGCTTTCTTT. This gives the protein CASSPGLNTEAFF. Combining the CDR3 with reference TRBV7-2 and TRBJ1-1 gives the whole variable domain GAGVSQSPSNKVTEKGKDVELRCDPISGHTALYWYRQSLGQGLEFLIYFQGNSAPDKSGLPSDRFSAERTGGSVSTLTIQRTQQEDSAVYLCASSPGLNTEAFFGQGTRLTVV.